This T cell receptor beta chain was recorded in a study of blood T cell repertoires in COVID-19. Turning to the study itself: COVID-19 samples, acute and convalescent, were from the United States, Italy and Spain. T cells, B-cell-depleted T cells, or PBMCs supplied cDNA or gDNA.

Original methodology: Estimation of nucleated cell counts relied on the amplification of reference gene primers. Generated by immunoSEQ multiplex PCR, the TCRdb table keeps only in-frame clones and is missing some. V, J and clone size were drawn from that table, and D and trimming were deduced from the DNA. This table holds hundreds of thousands of clones, around nine tenths found once. The sequence derives from a woman aged 18-29 years who had recovered from COVID-19. The sequenced sample consisted of peripheral blood.

The CDR3 nucleotides read TGTGCCAGCAGCTCACAAGCTAGCGGGATCGAAGATACGCAGTATTTT. Amino acids: CASSSQASGIEDTQYF. The gene calls are TRBV7-2 and TRBJ2-3; 9 nucleotides align to TRBD2. J lost 5 bases, V lost 4 bases, and 10 bases had no gene match. Germline V gene sequence: CDR1 SGHTA, CDR2 FQGNSA. The length of the CDR3 is 16 residues.